This TCR beta chain was captured by sequencing in a study of brain T cells in children with intractable seizures. Broader study findings: Pre- and post-surgery blood differed in depth, so pre-surgery absences may be undersampling.

TCRdb's copy holds only in-frame clones and misses some; the assay was immunoSEQ multiplex PCR. The repertoire includes hundreds of thousands of clones, 93% of them detected once, and roughly 5.7% sits in the top ten. Indicated time point: blood from clinic visit 5 months post-surgery; TSC patient then seizure free. Patients received at least one anti-epileptic drug before surgery. Comment on this clone: What it recognizes is unknown.

This TCR came from a boy in the first two years of life with tuberous sclerosis and intractable seizures. The sequencing here drew on peripheral blood, taken 4 to 5 months after surgery.

In DNA form, the CDR3 reads TGTGCCAGCAGCGTAGCCGGAACGGGGGGCTACACCTTC. Translated: CASSVAGTGGYTF. The rearrangement uses TRBV9 and TRBJ1-2; D call uncertain. With 0 bases removed from V and 8 bases from J, the gap between germline ends came to 11 bases. The germline gives CDR1 SGDLS, CDR2 YYNGEE. CDR3 size: 13 residues.